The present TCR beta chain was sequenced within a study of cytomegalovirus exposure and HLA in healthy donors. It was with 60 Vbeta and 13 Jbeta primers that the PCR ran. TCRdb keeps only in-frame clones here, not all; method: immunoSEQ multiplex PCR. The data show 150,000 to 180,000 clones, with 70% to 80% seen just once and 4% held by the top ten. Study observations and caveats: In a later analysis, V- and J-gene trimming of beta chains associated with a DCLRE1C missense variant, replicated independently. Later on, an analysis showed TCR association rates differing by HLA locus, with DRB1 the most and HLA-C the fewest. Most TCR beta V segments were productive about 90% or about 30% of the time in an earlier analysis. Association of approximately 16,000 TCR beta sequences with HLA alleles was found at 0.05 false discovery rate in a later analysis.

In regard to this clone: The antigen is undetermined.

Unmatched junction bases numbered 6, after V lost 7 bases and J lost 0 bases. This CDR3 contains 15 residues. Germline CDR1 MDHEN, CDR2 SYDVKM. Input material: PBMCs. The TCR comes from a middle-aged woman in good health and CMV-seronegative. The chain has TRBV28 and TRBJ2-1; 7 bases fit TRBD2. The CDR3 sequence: CASTVLASSYNEQFF. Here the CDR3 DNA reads TGTGCCAGCACCGTACTAGCGAGCTCCTACAATGAGCAGTTCTTC. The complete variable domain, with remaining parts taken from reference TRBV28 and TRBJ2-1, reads DVKVTQSSRYLVKRTGEKVFLECVQDMDHENMFWYRQDPGLGLRLIYFSYDVKMKEKGDIPEGYSVSREKKERFSLILESASTNQTSMYLCASTVLASSYNEQFFGPGTRLTVL.